This TCR beta chain came from a study of T cells in localized non-small cell lung cancer. Produced via immunoSEQ multiplex PCR; TCRdb's table is partial and in-frame only. The sample has 40,000 to 65,000 clones; about 87% are singletons. The CDR3 has 12 residues. V was pared by 2 bases and J by 7 bases, with 6 bases between. From germline, CDR1 is MNHNY and CDR2 SVGAGI (reference sequence). The chain has TRBV6-6 and TRBJ2-1, with a possible D match to TRBD1 (6 bases). The TCR sequence derives from a female donor with stage II lung adenocarcinoma. Sequenced here: PBMCs, sampled before any cancer treatment. The CDR3 protein is CASSYRGNEQFF. The CDR3 nucleotides read TGTGCCAGCAGTTACAGGGGGAATGAGCAGTTCTTC.